This T cell receptor (beta chain) was captured in a study of graft-versus-host responses after intestinal transplantation. Turning to this clone: Its antigen is still unknown. The same CDR3 arises from other DNA sequences in this sample as well.

Profiling relied on immunoSEQ multiplex PCR, and the TCRdb table lists in-frame clones only, not all of them. This sample carries about 97,000 clones, around 90% of them seen once, and the ten largest clones take about 15%. Overall study findings and caveats: GvH clones were found in recipient marrow; some appeared first in ileum or blood.

Trimming removed 1 base at V and 4 bases at J, with 13 bases between. Germline CDR1 is SGHTA and CDR2 is FQGNSA. The CDR3 contains 15 residues. The clonotype was recovered from a human patient who received an intestinal transplant, so some T cells may come from the graft donor. J is TRBJ1-2 and V is TRBV7-2, with D tentatively TRBD1 (5 bases). The sequencing here drew on PBMCs, taken about 450 days after intestinal transplant. The CDR3 loop reads CASSLGGGGSYGYTF. The CDR3 DNA sequence: TGTGCCAGCAGCTTAGGGGGTGGGGGTTCCTATGGCTACACCTTC.